This is a list of T cell receptor beta chains from one sample in a study of T cell responses to AZD1222 COVID-19 vaccine. The protocol was immunoSEQ multiplex PCR, while the TCRdb copy is restricted to in-frame clones and leaves out a portion. Among around 83,000 clones listed, roughly 88% were seen once. The source material was peripheral blood, sampled on day 0 of AZD1222 vaccination. Source of these receptors: an adult in good health. Both conserved end residues are part of each CDR3. The order of the fields is J gene, V gene, CDR3 protein.

j_gene: TRBJ1-2; v_gene: TRBV4-2; CDR3aa: CASSLVPYGYTF
j_gene: TRBJ2-7; v_gene: TRBV9; CDR3aa: CASSATPGQGYEQYF
j_gene: TRBJ2-1; v_gene: TRBV6-2/TRBV6-3; CDR3aa: CASSRSGGAGEQFF
j_gene: TRBJ1-1; v_gene: TRBV28; CDR3aa: CASSLSWDTEAFF
j_gene: TRBJ2-7; v_gene: TRBV12-3/TRBV12-4; CDR3aa: CASSSTAYEQYF
j_gene: TRBJ1-5; v_gene: TRBV5-1; CDR3aa: CASSPTGVLNQPQHF
j_gene: TRBJ1-2; v_gene: TRBV27; CDR3aa: CASSSGTGIGYTF
j_gene: TRBJ2-2; v_gene: TRBV9; CDR3aa: CASRGLDTGELFF
j_gene: TRBJ1-2; v_gene: TRBV6-5; CDR3aa: CASTLNGGYTF
j_gene: TRBJ1-5; v_gene: TRBV19; CDR3aa: CASKQGRNQPQHF
j_gene: TRBJ2-7; v_gene: TRBV4-1; CDR3aa: CASCRDRGRLSYEQYF
j_gene: TRBJ2-2; v_gene: TRBV18; CDR3aa: CASPSQVGGGTGELFF
j_gene: TRBJ2-1; v_gene: TRBV24-1; CDR3aa: CATSDLTSGRGAFF
j_gene: TRBJ1-5; v_gene: TRBV7-9; CDR3aa: CASSPPGDSNQPQHF
j_gene: TRBJ2-7; v_gene: TRBV6-5; CDR3aa: CASRGDSSYEQYF
j_gene: TRBJ2-2; v_gene: TRBV5-1; CDR3aa: CASSLTGPNTGELFF
j_gene: TRBJ1-1; v_gene: TRBV20-1; CDR3aa: CSASGGGYTEAFF
j_gene: TRBJ1-2; v_gene: TRBV7-9; CDR3aa: CASSLAQGAKGYTF
j_gene: TRBJ1-5; v_gene: TRBV5-4; CDR3aa: CASSVGGVSQPQHF
j_gene: TRBJ1-5; v_gene: TRBV5-5; CDR3aa: CASSLRHAAAQPQHF
j_gene: TRBJ1-2; v_gene: TRBV28; CDR3aa: CASTSTHYGYTF
j_gene: TRBJ2-3; v_gene: TRBV5-1; CDR3aa: CASSQPGLAGADTQYF
j_gene: TRBJ1-2; v_gene: TRBV6-2/TRBV6-3; CDR3aa: CASSVQGVAQWGLGYTF
j_gene: TRBJ2-3; v_gene: TRBV7-3; CDR3aa: CASSASMKADTQYF
j_gene: TRBJ2-3; v_gene: TRBV3-1/TRBV3-2; CDR3aa: CASSQASMSDTQYF
j_gene: TRBJ2-7; v_gene: TRBV3-1/TRBV3-2; CDR3aa: CASSHVKGHSYEQYF
j_gene: TRBJ2-7; v_gene: TRBV6-6; CDR3aa: CASSYPWTSGAVYDF
j_gene: TRBJ2-3; v_gene: TRBV7-2; CDR3aa: CASSLELSKRTQYF
j_gene: TRBJ2-6; v_gene: TRBV5-1; CDR3aa: CASSSGDRANVLTF
j_gene: TRBJ2-6; v_gene: TRBV18; CDR3aa: CASSPNPISGGANVLTF
j_gene: TRBJ1-2; v_gene: TRBV16; CDR3aa: CASSQSEGTPRYGYTF
j_gene: TRBJ2-5; v_gene: TRBV28; CDR3aa: CASSLGGSKTQYF
j_gene: TRBJ2-5; v_gene: TRBV2; CDR3aa: CARSSLGETQYF
j_gene: TRBJ2-7; v_gene: TRBV27; CDR3aa: CASSSAGTGSYEQYF
j_gene: TRBJ1-4; v_gene: TRBV28; CDR3aa: CASSRTGAGEKLFF
j_gene: TRBJ2-2; v_gene: TRBV7-2; CDR3aa: CASSLALGVNTGELFF
j_gene: TRBJ2-1; v_gene: TRBV21-1; CDR3aa: CASSVRVRAVDEQFF
j_gene: TRBJ1-5; v_gene: TRBV27; CDR3aa: CASSPEDNNQPQHF
j_gene: TRBJ1-1; v_gene: TRBV5-8; CDR3aa: CASSLVVQVEAFF
j_gene: TRBJ2-3; v_gene: TRBV6-5; CDR3aa: CASSLQGQSDTQYF
j_gene: TRBJ1-6; v_gene: TRBV10-3; CDR3aa: CAIRGLGSPLHF
j_gene: TRBJ2-3; v_gene: TRBV24-1; CDR3aa: CATSDWRAASTDTQYF